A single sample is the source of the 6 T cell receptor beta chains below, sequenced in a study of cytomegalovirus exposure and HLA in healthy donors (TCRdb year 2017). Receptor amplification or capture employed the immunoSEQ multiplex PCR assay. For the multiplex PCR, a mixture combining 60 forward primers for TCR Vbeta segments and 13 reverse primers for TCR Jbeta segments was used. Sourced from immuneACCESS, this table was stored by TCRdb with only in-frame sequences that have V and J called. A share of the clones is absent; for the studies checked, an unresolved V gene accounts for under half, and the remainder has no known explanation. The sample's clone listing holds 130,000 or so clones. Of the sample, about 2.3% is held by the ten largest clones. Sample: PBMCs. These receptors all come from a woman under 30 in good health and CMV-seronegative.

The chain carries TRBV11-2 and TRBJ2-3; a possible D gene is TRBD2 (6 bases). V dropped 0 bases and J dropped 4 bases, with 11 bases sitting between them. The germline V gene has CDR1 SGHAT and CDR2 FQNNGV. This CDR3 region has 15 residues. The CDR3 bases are TGTGCCAGCAGCTTAGATACGGGAGTGGCAGATACGCAGTATTTT. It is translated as CASSLDTGVADTQYF.

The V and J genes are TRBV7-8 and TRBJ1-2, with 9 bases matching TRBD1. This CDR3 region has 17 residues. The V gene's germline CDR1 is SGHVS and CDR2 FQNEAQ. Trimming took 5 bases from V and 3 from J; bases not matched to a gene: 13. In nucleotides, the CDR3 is TGTGCCAGCAGCCCGGGACAGGGTATAAGTTTGTACTATGGCTACACCTTC. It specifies CASSPGQGISLYYGYTF.

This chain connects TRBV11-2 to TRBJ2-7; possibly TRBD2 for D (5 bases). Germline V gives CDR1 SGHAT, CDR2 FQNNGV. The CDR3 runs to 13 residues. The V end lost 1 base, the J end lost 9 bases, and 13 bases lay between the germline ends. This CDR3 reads CASSLGILRAQYF. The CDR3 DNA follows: TGTGCCAGCAGCTTAGGGATTCTGAGGGCGCAGTACTTC.

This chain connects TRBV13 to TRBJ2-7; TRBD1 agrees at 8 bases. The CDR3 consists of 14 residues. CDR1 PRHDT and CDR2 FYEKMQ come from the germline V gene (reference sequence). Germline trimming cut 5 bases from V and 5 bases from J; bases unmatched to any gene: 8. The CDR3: CASSTTGGGDEQYF. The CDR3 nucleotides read TGTGCCAGCAGCACTACAGGGGGAGGCGACGAGCAGTACTTC.

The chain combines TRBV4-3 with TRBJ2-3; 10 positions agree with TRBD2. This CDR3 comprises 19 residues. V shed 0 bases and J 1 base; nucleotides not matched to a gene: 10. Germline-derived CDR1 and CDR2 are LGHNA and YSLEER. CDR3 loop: CASSQDAAGGSSGTDTQYF. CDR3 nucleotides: TGCGCCAGCAGCCAAGACGCAGCGGGAGGGAGCTCAGGCACAGATACGCAGTATTTT.

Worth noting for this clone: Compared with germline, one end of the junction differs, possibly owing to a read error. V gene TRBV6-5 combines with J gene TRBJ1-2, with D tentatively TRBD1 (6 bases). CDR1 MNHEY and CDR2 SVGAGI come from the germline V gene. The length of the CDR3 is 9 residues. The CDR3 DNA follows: TGCGCTGGGGGCGATGGCTACACCTTC. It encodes CAGGDGYTF.